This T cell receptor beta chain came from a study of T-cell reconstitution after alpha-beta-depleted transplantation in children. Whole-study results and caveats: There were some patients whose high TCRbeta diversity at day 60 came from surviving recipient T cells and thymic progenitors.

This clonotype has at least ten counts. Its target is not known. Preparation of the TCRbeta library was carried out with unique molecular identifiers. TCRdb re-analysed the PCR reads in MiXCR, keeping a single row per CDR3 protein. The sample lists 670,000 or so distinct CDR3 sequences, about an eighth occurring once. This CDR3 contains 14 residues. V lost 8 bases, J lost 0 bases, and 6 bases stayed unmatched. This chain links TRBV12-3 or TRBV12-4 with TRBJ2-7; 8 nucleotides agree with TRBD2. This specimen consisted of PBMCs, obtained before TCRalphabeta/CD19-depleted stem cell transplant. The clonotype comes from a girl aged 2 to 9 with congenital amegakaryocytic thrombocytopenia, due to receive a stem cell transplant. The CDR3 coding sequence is TGTGCCAGCGGGCGGGGGGCGAGCTCCTACGAGCAGTACTTC. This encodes CASGRGASSYEQYF.